A single sample gave rise to the 25 T cell receptor beta chains below, sequenced in a study of T-cell reconstitution after alpha-beta-depleted transplantation in children. Unique molecular identifiers were built into the TCRbeta library. TCRdb reprocessed the PCR reads with MiXCR, giving one entry per CDR3 protein. This table has a few hundred thousand distinct CDR3 sequences, about 9.3% appearing once. This material consisted of PBMCs from the stem cell graft donor, taken from the stem cell graft. The receptors here all came from a human donor who donated a stem cell graft to a child with acute lymphoblastic leukemia.

This clonotype has just a few counts. This rearrangement joins TRBV28 to TRBJ2-1; D remains ambiguous. Per the germline V gene, CDR1 is MDHEN and CDR2 is SYDVKM. The CDR3 runs to 14 residues. Between the trimmed V and J ends, which lost 3 bases and 3 bases, there was a span of 9 bases. CDR3 nucleotides: TGTGCCAGCAGTTTTGGCGGAATCTACAATGAGCAGTTCTTC. It is translated as CASSFGGIYNEQFF.

The chain is built from TRBV7-9 and TRBJ2-1, with 7 bases lining up with TRBD1. The germline CDR1 and CDR2 sequences are SEHNR and FQNEAQ (reference sequence). This CDR3 comprises 15 residues. Trimming removed 2 bases from V and 5 bases from J; junction bases left unmatched: 6. The DNA for the CDR3 is TGTGCCAGCAGCTTATCGACAGGGTTGGACAATGAGCAGTTCTTC. Encoded protein: CASSLSTGLDNEQFF.

This chain connects TRBV12-5 to TRBJ2-1, with D unresolved. The V end was cut by 5 bases, the J end by 5 bases, with 10 bases between. The CDR3 has 13 residues. In germline, CDR1 is LGHNT, CDR2 FRNRAP. CDR3 loop: CASGLQANNEQFF. CDR3 in DNA: TGTGCTAGTGGTCTCCAGGCCAACAATGAGCAGTTCTTC.

V is TRBV30 and J is TRBJ1-5, with D hard to call. With 2 bases removed from V and 2 bases from J, the gap between germline ends came to 16 bases. The germline V gene has CDR1 GTSNPN and CDR2 SVGIG (reference sequence). The CDR3 is made up of 16 amino acids. CDR3 DNA sequence: TGTGCCTGGAGTAAGGGAAGAGGGTACGGCAATCAGCCCCAGCATTTT. As protein: CAWSKGRGYGNQPQHF.

The chain links TRBV12-3 or TRBV12-4 to TRBJ2-7, with TRBD1 as a possible D gene (6 bases). The CDR3 runs to 12 residues. The germline V and J ends were trimmed by 4 bases and 8 bases, with 12 bases remaining between them. CDR3 loop: CASSSNRDKQYF. CDR3 bases: TGTGCCAGCAGTTCCAACAGGGATAAGCAGTACTTC.

This clonotype was counted only a few times. This chain connects TRBV4-2 to TRBJ2-3; 7 bases are shared with TRBD2. The CDR3 contains 17 residues. Germline-derived CDR1 and CDR2 are LGHNA and YNFKEQ. The junction had 10 bases not matched to a gene; V was cut back by 0 bases and J by 4 bases. The CDR3 bases are TGTGCCAGCAGCCAAGAAAGGATGGGAGGGCTCGCAGATACGCAGTATTTT. Residues: CASSQERMGGLADTQYF.

J is TRBJ1-2 and V is TRBV28, with D possibly being TRBD1 (6 bases). This CDR3 is 13 amino acids long. Trimming shortened V by 3 bases and J by 5 bases, and 10 bases separated the two germline ends. From germline, CDR1 is MDHEN and CDR2 SYDVKM. The CDR3, as DNA: TGTGCCAGCAGTTTCGGGACACTATATGGCTACACCTTC. It codes for CASSFGTLYGYTF.

This clonotype has more than one count but fewer than ten. The chain uses TRBV4-2 and TRBJ2-1; D perhaps matches TRBD2 (5 bases). The germline V and J ends were trimmed by 0 bases and 9 bases, with 15 bases remaining between them. Germline V gene lookup returns CDR1 LGHNA and CDR2 YNFKEQ. This CDR3 region has 15 residues. The CDR3 loop is CASSQESVAGIEQFF. CDR3 nucleotide sequence: TGTGCCAGCAGCCAAGAATCGGTCGCGGGTATTGAGCAGTTCTTC.

This clonotype was seen a few times. The chain carries TRBV12-3 or TRBV12-4 and TRBJ2-2; 9 nucleotides line up with TRBD2. V shed 4 bases, J shed 6 bases, and the junction held 6 bases outside the gene matches. The CDR3 is made up of 15 amino acids. The CDR3 bases are TGTGCCAGCAGTTACGGCGGGAGGGTCCCCGGGGAGCTGTTTTTT. Protein product: CASSYGGRVPGELFF.

This chain links TRBV28 with TRBJ1-1; maybe TRBD1 (5 bases). V lost 7 bases and J lost 0, with 12 bases in between. This CDR3 region has 14 residues. Looked up from germline, CDR1 is MDHEN and CDR2 is SYDVKM. CDR3 loop: CASTSQAMNTEAFF. In nucleotides, the CDR3 is TGTGCCAGCACCTCACAGGCCATGAACACTGAAGCTTTCTTT. Using reference TRBV28 and TRBJ1-1 for the parts outside the CDR3, the full variable domain is DVKVTQSSRYLVKRTGEKVFLECVQDMDHENMFWYRQDPGLGLRLIYFSYDVKMKEKGDIPEGYSVSREKKERFSLILESASTNQTSMYLCASTSQAMNTEAFFGQGTRLTVV.

V and J are TRBV12-3 or TRBV12-4 and TRBJ1-1; D might be TRBD1 (5 bases). The CDR3 has 14 amino acids. Trimming removed 7 bases at V and 2 bases at J, with 14 bases between. CDR3 sequence: CASNTGLANTEAFF. CDR3 nucleotides: TGTGCCAGCAATACGGGACTGGCAAACACTGAAGCTTTCTTT.

The chain couples TRBV7-9 to TRBJ2-2, with no clear D. V lost 3 bases, J lost 2 bases, and 7 bases lay in between. The CDR3 is 14 residues long. CDR1 is SEHNR and CDR2 is FQNEAQ in the germline V gene (reference sequence). The CDR3 protein is CASSFWTNTGELFF. The CDR3 bases are TGTGCCAGCAGCTTCTGGACCAACACCGGGGAGCTGTTTTTT.

This clonotype was counted between two and nine times. The V gene is TRBV11-2, the J gene TRBJ2-3; 7 bases agree with TRBD1. V lost 0 bases to trimming and J lost 6 bases; unmatched junction nucleotides: 12. CDR3 length equals 17 residues. Germline V CDR1 and CDR2: SGHAT, FQNNGV. The CDR3 loop reads CASSLEPLTGSWDTQYF. The CDR3 nucleotides read TGTGCCAGCAGCTTAGAACCCTTGACAGGGTCATGGGATACGCAGTATTTT.

This clonotype was observed at least ten times. The chain employs TRBV5-1 and TRBJ1-1; D is unclear. Germline lookup yields CDR1 SGHRS and CDR2 YFSETQ. There are 14 residues in the CDR3. Trimming left V 5 bases short and J 3 bases short, with 14 bases between. CDR3 DNA: TGCGCCAGCAGAAGGGATTCAAGGTACACTGAAGCTTTCTTT. This sequence encodes CASRRDSRYTEAFF.

This clonotype was seen a few times. The chain is built from TRBV4-3 and TRBJ2-3; D is undetermined. Germline assignment: CDR1 LGHNA and CDR2 YSLEER. Trimming shortened V by 3 bases and J by 5 bases, and 9 bases separated the two germline ends. The CDR3 covers 13 residues. This CDR3 is CASSHSGGDTQYF. The CDR3 DNA reads as TGCGCCAGCAGCCATTCGGGTGGAGATACGCAGTATTTT.

V is TRBV27 and J is TRBJ2-7; TRBD2 agrees at 8 bases. The CDR3 contains 16 residues. The germline gives CDR1 MNHEY, CDR2 SMNVEV (reference sequence). V dropped 3 bases and J dropped 0; count of bases not matched to a gene: 7. The CDR3: CASSFGGGPSSYEQYF. The CDR3 nucleotides read TGTGCCAGCAGTTTCGGGGGGGGCCCCAGCTCCTACGAGCAGTACTTC.

This clonotype was detected a few times. The genes are TRBV9 and TRBJ1-1, with D possibly matching TRBD1 (6 bases). Germline CDR1 is SGDLS and CDR2 is YYNGEE. Trimming cost V 0 bases and J 1 base, with 16 bases left between them. The CDR3 runs to 17 residues. CDR3 nucleotides: TGTGCCAGCAGCGTAGGTTTTGGGGGCCAAGGGAACACTGAAGCTTTCTTT. Translated: CASSVGFGGQGNTEAFF. The full variable domain, in which reference TRBV9 and TRBJ1-1 provide the parts outside the CDR3, is DSGVTQTPKHLITATGQRVTLRCSPRSGDLSVYWYQQSLDQGLQFLIQYYNGEERAKGNILERFSAQQFPDLHSELNLSSLELGDSALYFCASSVGFGGQGNTEAFFGQGTRLTVV.

This chain's CDR3 is CASSIGLAGGNEQFF. In DNA, the CDR3 is TGCGCCAGCAGCATCGGACTAGCGGGAGGGAATGAGCAGTTCTTC. The chain is built from TRBV5-1 and TRBJ2-1; 15 bases are a match to TRBD2. Germline assignment: CDR1 SGHRS and CDR2 YFSETQ. Trimming took 4 bases from V and 7 from J; bases not matched to a gene: 3. The CDR3 is 15 amino acids.

The gene calls are TRBV15 and TRBJ2-1; TRBD2 matches 11 bases. The CDR3 has 15 amino acids. With 5 bases clipped from V and 8 bases from J, the junction kept 8 bases outside the gene matches. The germline CDR1 and CDR2 sequences are LNHNV and YYDKDF (reference sequence). The CDR3 DNA is TGTGCCACCAGCCAACTAGCGGGAGCCCCCCATGAGCAGTTCTTC. Amino acid sequence: CATSQLAGAPHEQFF.

The chain employs TRBV25-1 and TRBJ1-2; D might be TRBD1 (5 bases). V was cut by 2 bases and J by 4 bases, with 14 bases left in between. The germline gives CDR1 MGHDK, CDR2 SYGVNS. The CDR3 is made up of 15 amino acids. The CDR3 nucleotides are TGTGCCAGCAGTGAAAAGTTAGGGGCAGTCTATGGCTACACCTTC. It codes for CASSEKLGAVYGYTF.

The chain uses TRBV3-1 and TRBJ2-7, with TRBD2 matching 11 bases. From germline, CDR1 is LGHDT and CDR2 YNNKEL (reference sequence). This CDR3 is built from 17 residues. V shed 1 base and J 2 bases; nucleotides not matched to a gene: 7. The CDR3 loop reads CASSQAVPSGRTYEQYF. CDR3 DNA: TGTGCCAGCAGCCAAGCGGTCCCTAGCGGGAGGACCTACGAGCAGTACTTC.

This clonotype appeared many times. This chain connects TRBV12-3 or TRBV12-4 to TRBJ2-4, with D perhaps being TRBD1 or TRBD2 (5 bases each). Trimming shortened V by 6 bases and J by 3 bases, and 15 bases separated the two germline ends. This CDR3 spans 15 amino acids. CDR3 residues: CASSGASRDKNIQYF. CDR3 coding DNA: TGTGCCAGCAGCGGGGCTAGCCGAGACAAAAACATTCAGTACTTC.

The chain uses TRBV15 and TRBJ2-7, with D perhaps TRBD1 (7 bases). The germline V gene has CDR1 LNHNV and CDR2 YYDKDF (reference sequence). Trimming shortened V by 0 bases and J by 2 bases, and 11 bases separated the two germline ends. The CDR3 sequence is 15 residues long. The CDR3 DNA follows: TGTGCCACCAGCAGAGATTCAGGGGGGACCTACGAGCAGTACTTC. This translates into CATSRDSGGTYEQYF. Drawing the rest from reference TRBV15 and TRBJ2-7, the complete variable domain is DAMVIQNPRYQVTQFGKPVTLSCSQTLNHNVMYWYQQKSSQAPKLLFHYYDKDFNNEADTPDNFQSRRPNTSFCFLDIRSPGLGDTAMYLCATSRDSGGTYEQYFGPGTRLTVT.

This clonotype was picked up many times. A junction boundary mismatches the germline segment, possibly from a read error. V usage is TRBV5-1 and J usage is TRBJ2-5, with no clear D. The germline gives CDR1 SGHRS, CDR2 YFSETQ. The CDR3 loop spans 13 amino acids. The CDR3 here is CASSLGRQETQYF. The CDR3 DNA sequence: TGTGCCAGCAGTTTGGGCAGACAAGAGACCCAGTACTTC.

The V gene is TRBV5-1, the J gene TRBJ2-1; 11 nucleotides match TRBD1. V lost 2 bases and J lost 10; bases outside the gene matches: 5. Germline V gene lookup returns CDR1 SGHRS and CDR2 YFSETQ. This CDR3 comprises 14 residues. The CDR3 region has the DNA TGCGCCAGCAGCTTCCGGGACAGGGGGAACGAGCAGTTCTTC. Translated, it gives CASSFRDRGNEQFF.